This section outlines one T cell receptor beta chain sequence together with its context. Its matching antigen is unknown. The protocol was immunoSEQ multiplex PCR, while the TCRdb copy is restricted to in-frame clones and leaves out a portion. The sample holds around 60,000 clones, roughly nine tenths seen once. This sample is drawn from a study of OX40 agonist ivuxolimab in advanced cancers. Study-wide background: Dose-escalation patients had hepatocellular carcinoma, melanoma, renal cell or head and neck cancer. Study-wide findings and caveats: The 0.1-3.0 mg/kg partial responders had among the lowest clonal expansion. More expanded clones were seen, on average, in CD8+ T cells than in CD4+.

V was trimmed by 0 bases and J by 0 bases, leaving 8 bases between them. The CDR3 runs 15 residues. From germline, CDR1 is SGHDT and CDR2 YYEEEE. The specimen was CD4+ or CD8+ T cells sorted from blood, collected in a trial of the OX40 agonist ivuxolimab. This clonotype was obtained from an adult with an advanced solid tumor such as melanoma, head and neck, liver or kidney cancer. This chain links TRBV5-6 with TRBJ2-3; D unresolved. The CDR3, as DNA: TGTGCCAGCAGCTTGGGGTTCCAAAGCACAGATACGCAGTATTTT. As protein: CASSLGFQSTDTQYF.